This passage covers 9 T cell receptor beta chains from one sample sequenced in a study of blood T cell repertoires in COVID-19 (dated by TCRdb to 2018 to 2020). To prepare the library, the immunoSEQ multiplex PCR assay was applied. In its TCRdb copy, this immuneACCESS table keeps in-frame sequences only and misses some clones. Where compared with another copy, unresolved V genes explain less than half of these, and the others have no known cause. In all, the sample holds some 320,000 clones, and 70% to 90% of those were seen once. Just over 7% of the sample is taken by the ten largest. The material sequenced was peripheral blood. Source of these receptors: a human donor in a cohort sampled during active COVID-19.

V gene TRBV2 combines with J gene TRBJ2-7; 8 bases map to TRBD1. The CDR3 consists of 12 residues. Germline V gene sequence: CDR1 SNHLY, CDR2 FYNNEI. Unmatched junction bases numbered 3, after V lost 8 bases and J lost 3 bases. Here the CDR3 DNA reads TGTGCCAGCCAGGGACAGGACTACGAGCAGTACTTC. Translating it yields CASQGQDYEQYF.

V and J are TRBV24-1 and TRBJ2-3; 8 bases are a match to TRBD2. The germline gives CDR1 KGHDR, CDR2 SFDVKD. The CDR3 has 16 residues. Unmatched junction bases numbered 8, after V lost 5 bases and J lost 2 bases. The CDR3 loop is CATSGAGLDSTDTQYF. CDR3 DNA sequence: TGTGCCACCAGTGGGGCGGGACTAGACTCCACAGATACGCAGTATTTT.

This clone appeared a single time. This rearrangement joins TRBV5-1 to TRBJ2-1; 9 bases map to TRBD1. Trimming at V came to 4 bases and at J to 3 bases, leaving 5 bases not matched to a gene. Germline CDR1 and CDR2: SGHRS and YFSETQ. The CDR3 totals 15 residues. The CDR3 nucleotides read TGCGCCAGCAGCCCGGGACAGGGTGGCTACAATGAGCAGTTCTTC. Protein sequence: CASSPGQGGYNEQFF.

This chain uses TRBV5-1 with TRBJ2-4; no definite D call. The germline V and J ends were trimmed by 4 bases and 0 bases, with 14 bases remaining between them. CDR3 length equals 16 residues. Germline V gene sequence: CDR1 SGHRS, CDR2 YFSETQ. The CDR3 coding sequence is TGCGCCAGCAGCCCCTCCGTTAAACTAGCCAAAAACATTCAGTACTTC. Its protein is CASSPSVKLAKNIQYF.

J is TRBJ2-2 and V is TRBV11-3, with 7 bases that match TRBD2. Germline V gene data show CDR1 as SGHNT and CDR2 as YENEEA. The CDR3 length is 18 residues. J was trimmed by 0 bases and V by 4 bases; bases with no gene match: 11. CDR3 nucleotide sequence: TGTGCCAGCAGCTCCGAGAGGATGGGACTAACGAACACCGGGGAGCTGTTTTTT. This gives the protein CASSSERMGLTNTGELFF.

The chain carries TRBV24-1 and TRBJ2-7; 8 bases line up with TRBD1. The CDR3 runs 15 residues. Trimming took 3 bases from V and 4 from J; bases not matched to a gene: 7. Germline values: CDR1 KGHDR, CDR2 SFDVKD. The CDR3 here is CATSDVQGARYEQYF. The CDR3 region has the DNA TGTGCCACCAGTGATGTCCAGGGGGCAAGATACGAGCAGTACTTC.

The V call is TRBV10-1, the J call TRBJ2-2; 7 bases map to TRBD1. The trim removed 7 bases at V and 6 bases at J, leaving 8 bases unmatched. The CDR3 is made up of 14 amino acids. The germline V gene encodes CDR1 WNHNN and CDR2 SYGVQD (reference sequence). CDR3: CASKTGSGSGELFF. The CDR3 coding sequence is TGCGCCAGCAAGACAGGGTCGGGATCCGGGGAGCTGTTTTTT.

The CDR3 DNA reads TGCGCCAGCAGCTTGGCCTCCGGAAACACCATATATTTT. This gives the protein CASSLASGNTIYF. The chain recombines TRBV5-1 with TRBJ1-3; no firm D call. Trimming left V 0 bases short and J 4 bases short, with 5 bases between. Per the germline V gene, CDR1 is SGHRS and CDR2 is YFSETQ. The CDR3 totals 13 residues.

The chain links TRBV19 to TRBJ2-3; D might be TRBD1 (5 bases). This CDR3 is 14 amino acids long. Trimming stripped 1 base from V and 6 bases from J, with 11 bases between. CDR1 and CDR2 (germline): LNHDA, SQIVND (reference sequence). The DNA of the CDR3 is TGTGCCAGTAGTATAGGACAGCCGTCCGATACGCAGTATTTT. This gives the protein CASSIGQPSDTQYF.